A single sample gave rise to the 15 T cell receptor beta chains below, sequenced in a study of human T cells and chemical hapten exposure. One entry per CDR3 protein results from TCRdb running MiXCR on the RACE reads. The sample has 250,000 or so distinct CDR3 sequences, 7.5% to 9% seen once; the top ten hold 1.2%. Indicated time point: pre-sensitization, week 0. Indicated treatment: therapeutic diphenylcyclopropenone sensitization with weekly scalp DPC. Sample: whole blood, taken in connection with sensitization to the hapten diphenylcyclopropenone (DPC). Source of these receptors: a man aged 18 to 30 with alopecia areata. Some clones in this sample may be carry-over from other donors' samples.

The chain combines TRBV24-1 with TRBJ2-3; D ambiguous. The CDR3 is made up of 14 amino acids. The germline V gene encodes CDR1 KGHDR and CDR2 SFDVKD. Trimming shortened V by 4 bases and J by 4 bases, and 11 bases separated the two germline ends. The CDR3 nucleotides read TGTGCCACCAGTGACGTGGGTCGGGCAGATACGCAGTATTTT. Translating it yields CATSDVGRADTQYF.

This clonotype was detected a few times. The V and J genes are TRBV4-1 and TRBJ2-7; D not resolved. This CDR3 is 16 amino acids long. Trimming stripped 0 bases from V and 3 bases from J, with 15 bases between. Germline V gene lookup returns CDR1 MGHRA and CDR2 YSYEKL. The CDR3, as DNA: TGCGCCAGCAGCCAAGATGGTCTGGGGTACAGCTACGAGCAGTACTTC. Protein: CASSQDGLGYSYEQYF.

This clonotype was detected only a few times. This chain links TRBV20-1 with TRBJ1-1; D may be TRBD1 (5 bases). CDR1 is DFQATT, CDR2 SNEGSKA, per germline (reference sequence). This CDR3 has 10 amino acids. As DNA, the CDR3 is TGCAGGGGGGGAAACACTGAAGCTTTCTTT. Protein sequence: CRGGNTEAFF.

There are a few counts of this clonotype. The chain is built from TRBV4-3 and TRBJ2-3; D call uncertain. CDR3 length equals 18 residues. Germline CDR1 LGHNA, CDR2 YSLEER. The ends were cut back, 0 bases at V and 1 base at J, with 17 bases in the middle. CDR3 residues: CASSQDRLVYWGTDTQYF. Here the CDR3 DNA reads TGCGCCAGCAGCCAAGATCGATTGGTCTACTGGGGCACAGATACGCAGTATTTT.

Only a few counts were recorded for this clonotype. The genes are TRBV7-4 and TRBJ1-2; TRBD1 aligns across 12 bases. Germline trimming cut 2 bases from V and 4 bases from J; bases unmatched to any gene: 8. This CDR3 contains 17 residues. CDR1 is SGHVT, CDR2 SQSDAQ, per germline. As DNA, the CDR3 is TGTGCCAGCAGCTTACGCGGAGGGACAGGGGGCTTCTATGGCTACACCTTC. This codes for CASSLRGGTGGFYGYTF.

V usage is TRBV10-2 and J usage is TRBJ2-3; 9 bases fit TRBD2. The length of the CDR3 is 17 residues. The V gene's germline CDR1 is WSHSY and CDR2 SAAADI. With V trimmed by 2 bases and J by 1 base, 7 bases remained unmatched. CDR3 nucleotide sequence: TGCGCCAGCAGTGAGCGAGGAGCGGGGGGCCGCACAGATACGCAGTATTTT. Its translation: CASSERGAGGRTDTQYF.

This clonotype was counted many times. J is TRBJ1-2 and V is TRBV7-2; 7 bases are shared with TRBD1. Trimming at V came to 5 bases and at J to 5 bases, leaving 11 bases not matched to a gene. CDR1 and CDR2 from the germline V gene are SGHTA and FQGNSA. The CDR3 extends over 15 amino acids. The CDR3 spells CASSHYQGGSYGYTF. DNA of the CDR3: TGTGCCAGCAGCCACTACCAGGGGGGCTCGTATGGCTACACCTTC.

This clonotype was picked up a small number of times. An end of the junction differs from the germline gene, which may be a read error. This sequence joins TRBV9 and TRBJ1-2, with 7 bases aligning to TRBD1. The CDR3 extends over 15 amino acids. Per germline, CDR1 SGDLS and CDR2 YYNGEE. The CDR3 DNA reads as TGTGCCAGCAGCTTAGAGACAGGGACGAACTACGGCTACACCTTC. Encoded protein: CASSLETGTNYGYTF.

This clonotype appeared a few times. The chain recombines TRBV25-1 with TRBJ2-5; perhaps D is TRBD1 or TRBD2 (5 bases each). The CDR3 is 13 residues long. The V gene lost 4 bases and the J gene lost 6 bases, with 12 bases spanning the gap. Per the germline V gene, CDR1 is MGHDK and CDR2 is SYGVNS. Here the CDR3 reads CASSGGVLKTQYF. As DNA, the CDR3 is TGTGCCAGCAGTGGAGGGGTACTGAAGACCCAGTACTTC. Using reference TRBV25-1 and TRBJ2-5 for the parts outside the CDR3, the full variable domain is EADIYQTPRYLVIGTGKKITLECSQTMGHDKMYWYQQDPGMELHLIHYSYGVNSTEKGDLSSESTVSRIRTEHFPLTLESARPSHTSQYLCASSGGVLKTQYFGPGTRLLVL.

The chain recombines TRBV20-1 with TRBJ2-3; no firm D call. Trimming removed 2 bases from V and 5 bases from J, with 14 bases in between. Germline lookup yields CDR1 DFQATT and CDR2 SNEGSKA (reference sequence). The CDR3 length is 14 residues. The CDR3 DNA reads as TGCAGTGCTAGATCGTACCAGTTCGAAGATACGCAGTATTTT. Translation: CSARSYQFEDTQYF.

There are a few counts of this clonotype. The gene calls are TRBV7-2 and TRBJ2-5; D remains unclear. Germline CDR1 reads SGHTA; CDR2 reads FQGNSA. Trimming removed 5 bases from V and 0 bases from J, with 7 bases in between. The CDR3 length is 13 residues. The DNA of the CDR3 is TGTGCCAGCAGCCCCGGGTACCAAGAGACCCAGTACTTC. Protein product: CASSPGYQETQYF.

CDR3 in DNA: TGTGCCAGCAGCTTAGGTGGACAGGGTTACAATCAGCCCCAGCATTTT. It yields the protein CASSLGGQGYNQPQHF. V usage is TRBV7-9 and J usage is TRBJ1-5; 8 bases map to TRBD1. The J segment lost 3 bases and the V segment lost 1 base, leaving 5 bases of the junction unmatched. Germline CDR1 reads SEHNR; CDR2 reads FQNEAQ (reference sequence). The CDR3 runs 16 residues.

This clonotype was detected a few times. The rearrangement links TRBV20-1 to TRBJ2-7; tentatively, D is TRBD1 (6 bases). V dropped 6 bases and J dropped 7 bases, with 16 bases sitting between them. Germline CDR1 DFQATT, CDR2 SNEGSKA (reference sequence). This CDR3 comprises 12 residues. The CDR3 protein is CSATAPQGEQYF. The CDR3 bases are TGCAGTGCGACAGCACCCCAGGGGGAGCAGTACTTC.

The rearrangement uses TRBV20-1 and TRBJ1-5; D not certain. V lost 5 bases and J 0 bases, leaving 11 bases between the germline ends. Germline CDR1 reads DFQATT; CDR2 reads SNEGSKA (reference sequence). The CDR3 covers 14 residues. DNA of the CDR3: TGCAGTGCTCTGACCTTAGGTAGCAATCAGCCCCAGCATTTT. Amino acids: CSALTLGSNQPQHF.

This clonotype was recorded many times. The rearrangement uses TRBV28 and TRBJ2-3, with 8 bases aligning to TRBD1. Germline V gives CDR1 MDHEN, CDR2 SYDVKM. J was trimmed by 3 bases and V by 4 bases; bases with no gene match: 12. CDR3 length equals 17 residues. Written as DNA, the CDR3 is TGTGCCAGCAGTTCAATTGGACAGGGAAAAGGGACAGATACGCAGTATTTT. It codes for CASSSIGQGKGTDTQYF.